The 28 T cell receptor beta chains listed next were all sequenced from one sample in a study of CD8+ T cells in alopecia areata. TCR sequencing used cDNA made by reverse transcription of extracted RNA. Here immunoSEQ multiplex PCR was the method, and the copy in TCRdb shows in-frame clones only, minus some. Seen here are under 25,000 clones, 60% to 80% observed once, and the top ten hold 6% to 7.5%. Alopecia areata patients provided lesional scalp punch biopsies and peripheral blood, both collected for the study. Sample: skin, taken at week 0. These TCRs come from a human donor with alopecia areata.

The V gene is TRBV11-1, the J gene TRBJ1-6; the D is unclear. Germline V gene data show CDR1 as SGHAT and CDR2 as FQDESV (reference sequence). Trimming removed 1 base at V and 8 bases at J, with 6 bases between. The CDR3 has 13 amino acids. The CDR3 sequence is CASSLEGYSPLHF. DNA of the CDR3: TGTGCCAGCAGCTTAGAAGGTTATTCACCCCTCCACTTT.

Of note for this clone: At one end the junction does not follow the germline gene, possibly because of a read error. The chain employs TRBV4-2 and TRBJ2-3; TRBD1 matches at 8 bases. The CDR3 loop spans 15 amino acids. Germline-derived CDR1 and CDR2 are LGHNA and YNFKEQ. CDR3 in DNA: TGTGCCAGCAGTCAAGGCAGGGGGCTAACAGATACGCAGTATTTT. Translating gives CASSQGRGLTDTQYF.

The CDR3 nucleotides are TGTGCCAGCAGTCCCCAGGCCTCCTACAATGAGCAGTTCTTC. Protein: CASSPQASYNEQFF. The rearrangement links TRBV6-5 to TRBJ2-1; D ambiguous. CDR3 length equals 14 residues. Germline values: CDR1 MNHEY, CDR2 SVGAGI. V was cut by 5 bases and J by 0 bases, with 8 bases left in between.

J is TRBJ1-4 and V is TRBV5-5, with 12 nucleotides matching TRBD1. Unmatched junction bases numbered 8, after V lost 3 bases and J lost 5 bases. The CDR3 extends over 17 amino acids. CDR1 and CDR2 (germline): SGHKS, YYEKEE (reference sequence). This CDR3 reads CASSYAGQGASNEKLFF. CDR3 in DNA: TGTGCCAGCAGCTATGCGGGACAGGGGGCCTCAAATGAAAAACTGTTTTTT.

The DNA of the CDR3 is TGTGCCAGCAGTGAGGGTGGTTTAGCCCAGCATTTT. This sequence encodes CASSEGGLAQHF. V gene TRBV6-1 combines with J gene TRBJ1-5; D unresolved. There are 12 residues in the CDR3. The germline V gene encodes CDR1 MNHNS and CDR2 SASEGT. Trimming removed 3 bases at V and 11 bases at J, with 11 bases between.

A few counts support this clone. This rearrangement joins TRBV6-4 to TRBJ2-1; 10 bases match TRBD1. The length of the CDR3 is 14 residues. V trimming: 1 base; J trimming: 8 bases; junction bases outside the gene matches: 2. Germline CDR1 and CDR2: MRHNA and SNTAGT. CDR3 loop: CASSDWDRGYEQFF. CDR3 nucleotides: TGTGCCAGCAGTGACTGGGACAGGGGCTATGAGCAGTTCTTC.

V usage is TRBV7-8 and J usage is TRBJ1-2; D is perhaps TRBD1 (5 bases). CDR3 length: 15 amino acids. Germline V gives CDR1 SGHVS, CDR2 FQNEAQ. The V gene lost 3 bases and the J gene lost 5 bases, with 16 bases spanning the gap. The CDR3 loop reads CASSFGDGALYGYTF. CDR3 DNA sequence: TGTGCCAGCAGCTTTGGGGACGGAGCTTTGTATGGCTACACCTTC.

This chain uses TRBV19 with TRBJ1-3; D unclear. The CDR3 is 12 residues long. Per the germline V gene, CDR1 is LNHDA and CDR2 is SQIVND (reference sequence). The V end lost 7 bases, the J end lost 2 bases, and 6 bases lay between the germline ends. CDR3 coding DNA: TGTGCCAGTAACCTTCCTGGAAACACCATATATTTT. As protein: CASNLPGNTIYF.

The rearrangement joins TRBV19 to TRBJ2-3, with D possibly being TRBD1 (5 bases). This CDR3 is built from 13 residues. CDR1 is LNHDA and CDR2 is SQIVND in the germline V gene (reference sequence). Trimming left V 5 bases short and J 6 bases short, with 12 bases between. CDR3 in amino acids: CASSPQQGDTQYF. In nucleotides, the CDR3 is TGTGCCAGTAGTCCCCAGCAGGGCGATACGCAGTATTTT.

This chain connects TRBV7-2 to TRBJ1-2; TRBD1 matches 9 bases. V dropped 1 base and J dropped 6; count of bases not matched to a gene: 6. The CDR3 has 15 amino acids. CDR1 and CDR2 from the germline V gene are SGHTA and FQGNSA. The CDR3 sequence is CASSLGFGTGNGYTF. CDR3 coding DNA: TGTGCCAGCAGCTTAGGTTTCGGGACAGGGAATGGCTACACCTTC.

This clone appeared a few times. V usage is TRBV5-1 and J usage is TRBJ2-1; D is undetermined. CDR1 is SGHRS and CDR2 is YFSETQ in the germline V gene. This CDR3 is 13 amino acids long. Deletions cut 5 bases from V and 7 bases from J, with 13 bases between. The CDR3 nucleotides read TGCGCCAGCAGAAAGGGTTTGATAAATGAGCAGTTCTTC. It encodes CASRKGLINEQFF. The full variable domain, in which reference TRBV5-1 and TRBJ2-1 provide the parts outside the CDR3, is KAGVTQTPRYLIKTRGQQVTLSCSPISGHRSVSWYQQTPGQGLQFLFEYFSETQRNKGNFPGRFSGRQFSNSRSEMNVSTLELGDSALYLCASRKGLINEQFFGPGTRLTVL.

This chain connects TRBV7-2 to TRBJ2-7; the D call may be TRBD1 or TRBD2 (6 bases each). Germline CDR1 and CDR2: SGHTA and FQGNSA. V shed 3 bases and J shed 5 bases, with 14 bases lying between them. CDR3 size: 14 residues. The CDR3 loop is CASSLGGTSHEQYF. The CDR3 region has the DNA TGTGCCAGCAGCTTGGGCGGGACAAGCCACGAGCAGTACTTC.

CDR3 DNA sequence: TGTGCCAGCAGCTTATATTTGGATTTCAATCAGCCCCAGCATTTT. Translated: CASSLYLDFNQPQHF. The rearrangement uses TRBV7-2 and TRBJ1-5; D gene uncertain. Germline V CDR1 and CDR2: SGHTA, FQGNSA. Deletions cut 2 bases from V and 3 bases from J, with 11 bases between. This CDR3 is built from 15 residues.

This clone was counted a single time. The CDR3 here is CASSLLAGSLSGNTIYF. The CDR3 bases are TGTGCCAGCAGCTTATTAGCGGGCAGCCTCTCTGGAAACACCATATATTTT. The chain recombines TRBV7-2 with TRBJ1-3; D is ambiguous. CDR3 length equals 17 residues. Deletions cut 2 bases from V and 0 bases from J, with 14 bases between. Germline values: CDR1 SGHTA, CDR2 FQGNSA.

The CDR3, as DNA: TGTGCCAGCAGTTACTCCGAGGGGGGTGAAGCTTTCTTT. Translating it yields CASSYSEGGEAFF. V usage is TRBV6-6 and J usage is TRBJ1-1, with D maybe TRBD1 (6 bases). The CDR3 extends over 13 amino acids. V was clipped by 0 bases and J by 7 bases, with 9 bases between them. Germline CDR1 MNHNY, CDR2 SVGAGI (reference sequence).

The rearrangement uses TRBV7-9 and TRBJ1-5; possibly TRBD1 for D (6 bases). Germline-derived CDR1 and CDR2 are SEHNR and FQNEAQ (reference sequence). The V and J ends lost 0 bases and 7 bases respectively, with 7 bases between them. The CDR3 totals 13 residues. DNA of the CDR3: TGTGCCAGCAGCTTAGCGGGGGGCCAGCCCCAGCATTTT. Translating it yields CASSLAGGQPQHF.

The gene calls are TRBV4-2 and TRBJ2-1, with 10 bases that match TRBD2. Germline V lookup: CDR1 LGHNA, CDR2 YNFKEQ. Trimming took 3 bases from V and 0 from J; bases not matched to a gene: 2. This CDR3 is 16 amino acids long. The CDR3 loop reads CASSHLAGGSYNEQFF. The CDR3 DNA sequence: TGTGCCAGCAGCCATTTAGCGGGGGGCTCCTACAATGAGCAGTTCTTC.

The V gene is TRBV6-6, the J gene TRBJ1-2, with 10 bases identical to TRBD1. The germline V gene has CDR1 MNHNY and CDR2 SVGAGI (reference sequence). The CDR3 is 16 amino acids. With V trimmed by 5 bases and J by 7 bases, 13 bases remained unmatched. The CDR3 DNA is TGTGCCAGCAGTCCAGAATACCCGGGACAGGGGTTTGGCTACACCTTC. Translation gives CASSPEYPGQGFGYTF.

The rearrangement links TRBV7-8 to TRBJ2-1; D is perhaps TRBD2 (7 bases). Germline V CDR1 and CDR2: SGHVS, FQNEAQ. The V end was cut by 1 base, the J end by 8 bases, with 15 bases between. The CDR3 has 15 residues. The CDR3 here is CASSLVRGPGDEQFF. CDR3 DNA: TGTGCCAGCAGCTTAGTGCGGGGGCCGGGCGATGAGCAGTTCTTC.

The rearrangement links TRBV7-2 to TRBJ2-7; D gene uncertain. Germline V lookup: CDR1 SGHTA, CDR2 FQGNSA. V gave up 0 bases and J gave up 5 bases, with 14 bases separating them. The CDR3 loop spans 15 amino acids. In nucleotides, the CDR3 is TGTGCCAGCAGCTTAGCGCAAGGGATAGGCCACGAGCAGTACTTC. Protein sequence: CASSLAQGIGHEQYF.

The chain is built from TRBV14 and TRBJ2-1; the D gene is possibly TRBD2 (6 bases). Germline V lookup: CDR1 SGHDN, CDR2 FVKESK. The CDR3 contains 16 residues. The germline V and J ends were trimmed by 0 bases and 7 bases, with 16 bases remaining between them. The DNA for the CDR3 is TGTGCCAGCAGCCAAGAGGGCGGGGCCGAGGTGAATGAGCAGTTCTTC. This gives the protein CASSQEGGAEVNEQFF.

This chain connects TRBV4-1 to TRBJ2-7; D might be TRBD1 or TRBD2, each matching 5 bases. V was cut by 4 bases and J by 3 bases, with 16 bases left in between. Germline CDR1 and CDR2: MGHRA and YSYEKL. The CDR3 length is 15 residues. The CDR3 nucleotides read TGCGCCAGCAGCCCTTGGGGGAATTTACGCTACGAGCAGTACTTC. It specifies CASSPWGNLRYEQYF.

This clone was found a few times. This rearrangement joins TRBV4-1 to TRBJ2-1, with 13 bases aligning to TRBD2. Germline trimming cut 0 bases from V and 6 bases from J; bases unmatched to any gene: 5. Germline CDR1 reads MGHRA; CDR2 reads YSYEKL. The CDR3 spans 17 residues. CDR3 DNA: TGCGCCAGCAGCCAAGAGGCCGGGACTAGCGGGGTCAATGAGCAGTTCTTC. The encoded protein is CASSQEAGTSGVNEQFF.

The chain combines TRBV11-3 with TRBJ2-7, with TRBD1 as a possible D gene (6 bases). The CDR3 contains 16 residues. CDR1 and CDR2 (germline): SGHNT, YENEEA. Trimming took off 5 bases at V and 1 base at J, with 18 bases between the two ends. In DNA form, the CDR3 reads TGTGCCAGCAGCCCATACAGGGATGAGGGTTCCTACGAGCAGTACTTC. It translates to CASSPYRDEGSYEQYF.

The genes are TRBV28 and TRBJ1-1, with D possibly matching TRBD1 (5 bases). Germline values: CDR1 MDHEN, CDR2 SYDVKM. The CDR3 is made up of 14 amino acids. V was trimmed by 5 bases and J by 6 bases, leaving 16 bases between them. The CDR3 here is CASSPRERRAEAFF. The CDR3 nucleotides are TGTGCCAGCAGTCCCAGGGAGCGACGGGCTGAAGCTTTCTTT. The complete variable domain, with remaining parts taken from reference TRBV28 and TRBJ1-1, reads DVKVTQSSRYLVKRTGEKVFLECVQDMDHENMFWYRQDPGLGLRLIYFSYDVKMKEKGDIPEGYSVSREKKERFSLILESASTNQTSMYLCASSPRERRAEAFFGQGTRLTVV.

The chain has TRBV6-6 and TRBJ1-1, with D perhaps TRBD1 (5 bases). This CDR3 has 14 amino acids. V lost 4 bases and J 1 base, leaving 10 bases between the germline ends. Germline V gene data show CDR1 as MNHNY and CDR2 as SVGAGI (reference sequence). The CDR3, as DNA: TGTGCCAGCAGTTTTGGGGCTGGGAACACTGAAGCTTTCTTT. Translation: CASSFGAGNTEAFF.

This clone was observed a few times. The chain combines TRBV7-2 with TRBJ2-5; D call uncertain. Germline CDR1 reads SGHTA; CDR2 reads FQGNSA. V dropped 4 bases and J dropped 4 bases, with 10 bases sitting between them. The CDR3 runs to 13 residues. In DNA form, the CDR3 reads TGTGCCAGCAGCTCCTTTGTGAGAGAGACCCAGTACTTC. Translated: CASSSFVRETQYF.

J is TRBJ2-2 and V is TRBV7-9; D possibly corresponds to TRBD2 (5 bases). The germline CDR1 and CDR2 sequences are SEHNR and FQNEAQ (reference sequence). The CDR3 loop spans 16 amino acids. V lost 6 bases and J 0 bases, leaving 14 bases between the germline ends. CDR3 residues: CASSHVVGANTGELFF. In nucleotides, the CDR3 is TGTGCCAGCAGTCACGTCGTGGGAGCGAACACCGGGGAGCTGTTTTTT.